This TCR beta chain was recovered during a study of blood T cell repertoires in COVID-19. Overall study: Spain, Italy and the United States supplied samples that represented acute and convalescent COVID-19.

Germline-derived CDR1 and CDR2 are MNHEY and SMNVEV (reference sequence). The CDR3 spans 15 residues. The V gene lost 0 bases and the J gene lost 4 bases, with 10 bases spanning the gap. Authors' processing steps: Reference gene primer amplification in the assay estimated nucleated cell counts. Repertoires were generated with immunoSEQ multiplex PCR, while TCRdb's copy carries only in-frame clones and drops some. V, J and clone size were drawn from that table, and D and trimming were deduced from the DNA. The sample has 350,000 to 400,000 clones; around 89% are singletons. Participants came from about two dozen US areas, aged about 18 to 89 years.

Sequenced: PBMCs or T cells enriched from blood (not recorded which). The chain joins TRBV27 to TRBJ1-5; D gene uncertain. This receptor was obtained from a man between 18 and 35 years old who had recovered from COVID-19. As DNA, the CDR3 is TGTGCCAGCAGTTTATCAGGTGCAGGTAATCAGCCCCAGCATTTT. The encoded protein is CASSLSGAGNQPQHF.